Listed below are T cell receptor beta chains from one sample, sequenced in a study of control samples from healthy donors and cancer patients. Profiling relied on immunoSEQ multiplex PCR, and the TCRdb table lists in-frame clones only, not all of them. Found here are fewer than 40,000 clones, over 85% of them singletons; the top ten hold around 1.8%. The sequenced sample was PBMCs. These receptors were collected from a middle-aged man with colorectal cancer. CDR3s include the opening cysteine and the closing phenylalanine or tryptophan. A D gene is named only where the DNA matches it firmly. Part of the rows lack a size; the others show once, few, many or a class for expanded clones.

j_call v_call cdr3_length clone_size d_call cdr3_nt cdr3_aa
TRBJ1-2 TRBV5-1 13 NA NA TGCGCCAGCAGCTTGGGAACTAACTATGGCTACACCTTC CASSLGTNYGYTF
TRBJ1-5 TRBV12-3/TRBV12-4 12 few NA TGTGCCAGCAGTTTTGGCAATCAGCCCCAGCATTTT CASSFGNQPQHF
TRBJ2-7 TRBV24-1 14 NA NA TGTGCCACCAGTGATCCAGCGACTGCCTACGAGCAGTACTTC CATSDPATAYEQYF
TRBJ1-2 TRBV5-6 18 NA TRBD1 TGTGCCAGCAGACACGAACTAGGGACAGGGCCTGAACACTATGGCTACACCTTC CASRHELGTGPEHYGYTF
TRBJ1-4 TRBV19 17 NA TRBD1 TGTGCCAGTAGTATAAAAGGAGGGGGCGTATTCGATGAAAAACTGTTTTTT CASSIKGGGVFDEKLFF
TRBJ2-1 TRBV7-2 13 NA NA TGTGCCAGCATGGTTGCGGGGGCCAATGAGCAGTTCTTC CASMVAGANEQFF
TRBJ2-3 TRBV6-5 15 NA NA TGTGCCAGCAGTTACGACCGTTTAGGGCCAGATACGCAGTATTTT CASSYDRLGPDTQYF
TRBJ2-7 TRBV5-4 15 NA TRBD1 TGTGCCAGCAGCTTACAGGACAGGGGATCCTACGAGCAGTACTTC CASSLQDRGSYEQYF
TRBJ1-2 TRBV5-1 14 NA NA TGCGCCAGCAGCGTCCAGGGAGGAGAGTATGGCTACACCTTC CASSVQGGEYGYTF
TRBJ1-2 TRBV19 11 NA NA TGTGCCTGCGAGAGGAACTATGGCTACACCTTC CACERNYGYTF
TRBJ1-5 TRBV6-5 15 NA NA TGTGCCAGCAGTCCTAGGACAGTCTTGTATCAGCCCCAGCATTTT CASSPRTVLYQPQHF
TRBJ2-2 TRBV19 19 NA TRBD2 TGTGCCGCCCAGTCGGCGTGGCTAGCGGGGGGCGCGAACACCGGGGAGCTGTTTTTT CAAQSAWLAGGANTGELFF
TRBJ2-3 TRBV18 15 NA TRBD2 TGTGCCAGCTCACCCAGCGCTAGCGGGACAGATACGCAGTATTTT CASSPSASGTDTQYF
TRBJ1-2 TRBV3-1/TRBV3-2 12 NA NA TGTGCCAGCAGCCAAACGGACTATGGCTACACCTTC CASSQTDYGYTF
TRBJ1-4 TRBV19 15 NA NA TGTGCCAGTAGTGCCCGGGACGTCACTAATGAAAAACTGTTTTTT CASSARDVTNEKLFF
TRBJ1-1 TRBV30 13 NA NA TGTGCCTGGAGTCTTCGGGCCTTTTCTGAAGCTTTCTTT CAWSLRAFSEAFF
TRBJ1-4 TRBV6-6 14 once NA TGTGCCAGCAGTTACATGGGGGTAGGAGAAAAACTGTTTTTT CASSYMGVGEKLFF
TRBJ1-1 TRBV29-1 13 NA TRBD1 TGCAGCGCCAGACAGGGGGGTAGCACTGAAGCTTTCTTT CSARQGGSTEAFF
TRBJ2-2 TRBV9 19 NA TRBD2 TGTGCCAGCAGCGTAGTACCCCCCGGGCTAGCGGGGAACACCGGGGAGCTGTTTTTT CASSVVPPGLAGNTGELFF
TRBJ1-4 TRBV6-5 14 NA NA TGTGCCAGCAGCCGCGGCTGGACTAATGAAAAACTGTTTTTT CASSRGWTNEKLFF